This entry concerns a single T cell receptor beta chain. Its antigen remains unidentified. As part of library construction, unique molecular identifiers were attached to individual cDNA molecules. MiXCR, run by TCRdb on the 5' RACE reads, gives a single entry per CDR3 protein. Of fewer than 75,000 distinct CDR3 sequences listed, roughly 18% are singletons. The record originates from a study of early T cells in non-severe SARS-CoV-2 infection. In the study overall: Sequencing was performed on bulk RNA from unsorted whole blood, leaving chains unpaired.

General study results and limits: Using VDJdb, the matching emphasized anti-spike CD8 responses while missing private and CD4 specificities.

Germline V gives CDR1 LNHDA, CDR2 SQIVND (reference sequence). This CDR3 comprises 15 residues. V lost 5 bases and J lost 2, with 15 bases in between. The sample was whole blood, taken at baseline. The V and J genes are TRBV19 and TRBJ2-5, with D possibly matching TRBD2 (6 bases). The sequence came from an adult who was a healthcare worker with PCR-confirmed SARS-CoV-2 infection or an uninfected control (not recorded which). The CDR3 coding sequence is TGTGCCAGTAGTCTTAGGCAGGGAGGTCAAGAGACCCAGTACTTC. Encoded protein: CASSLRQGGQETQYF.